The sequence of this TCR beta chain was determined in a study of early T cells in non-severe SARS-CoV-2 infection. The V gene end was trimmed by 4 bases and the J gene end by 0 bases; junction bases not matched to a gene: 3. Germline V lookup: CDR1 MNHEY, CDR2 SVGEGT. The length of the CDR3 is 15 residues. Individual cDNA molecules were tagged with unique molecular identifiers. MiXCR was run by TCRdb on the 5' RACE reads, yielding one entry per CDR3 protein. The repertoire holds some 75,000 distinct CDR3 sequences, roughly 15% seen once, with about 1.5% in the top ten. The study's findings and limits: VDJdb matches were skewed toward anti-spike CD8 T cell responses.

This clonotype showed up many times. Its cognate antigen is unknown. This sequence joins TRBV6-2 or TRBV6-3 and TRBJ2-3, with 8 bases fitting TRBD2. Specimen: whole blood. This TCR came from an adult who was a healthcare worker with PCR-confirmed SARS-CoV-2 infection or an uninfected control (not recorded which). The CDR3 protein is CASSFRGGSTDTQYF. The CDR3 DNA follows: TGTGCCAGCAGTTTTCGCGGGGGGAGCACAGATACGCAGTATTTT.